This T cell receptor (beta chain) is from a study of cytomegalovirus exposure and HLA in healthy donors. To note about this clone: Other DNA sequences from this sample encode an identical CDR3 as well.

Researchers ran the PCR with 60 Vbeta and 13 Jbeta primers. Some clones are missing from TCRdb's copy, which holds only in-frame ones; the method was immunoSEQ multiplex PCR. The sample holds under 75,000 clones, 80% to 90% seen once. The V gene end was trimmed by 1 base and the J gene end by 3 bases; junction bases not matched to a gene: 6. This CDR3 region has 15 residues. In germline, CDR1 is SGHTA, CDR2 FQGNSA. The sequenced sample was PBMCs. The clonotype originates from a woman aged 25-40 years in good health and CMV-seronegative. The genes are TRBV7-2 and TRBJ2-7, with TRBD2 matching 7 bases. The CDR3 sequence is CASSLGGGNSYEQYF. The CDR3 DNA is TGTGCCAGCAGCTTAGGGGGGGGAAATAGCTACGAGCAGTACTTC. The entire variable domain, with the rest obtained from reference TRBV7-2 and TRBJ2-7, is as follows: GAGVSQSPSNKVTEKGKDVELRCDPISGHTALYWYRQSLGQGLEFLIYFQGNSAPDKSGLPSDRFSAERTGGSVSTLTIQRTQQEDSAVYLCASSLGGGNSYEQYFGPGTRLTVT.